This is a list of T cell receptor beta chains from one sample in a study of CD8 T cells in Susac syndrome. TCRdb re-called the immunoSEQ multiplex PCR reads through MiXCR, storing one row per CDR3 protein. The sample records a few hundred thousand distinct CDR3 sequences, around 93% being singletons. Sequenced input: CD4+ T cells from PBMCs. The origin of the receptors is a human donor with multiple sclerosis. CDR3s include the opening cysteine and the closing phenylalanine or tryptophan. The D gene is left open where the match is weak. Not every row has a clone size; where given, it reads once, few, many or a size class.

v_call,clone_size,j_call,d_call,cdr3_length,cdr3_nt,cdr3_aa
TRBV10-3,.,TRBJ2-3,.,13,TGTGCCGCGGGATCTGCGGTCTCAGATACGCAGTATTTT,CAAGSAVSDTQYF
TRBV12-3/TRBV12-4,.,TRBJ2-3,TRBD2,15,TGTGCCAGCAGTGTAGCGGGGGCCCGAAGAGATACGCAGTATTTT,CASSVAGARRDTQYF
TRBV11-2,.,TRBJ2-4,.,14,TGTGCCAGCAGCGGCCCTGGGTCCAAAAACATTCAGTACTTC,CASSGPGSKNIQYF
TRBV7-9,.,TRBJ1-4,TRBD1,15,TGTGCCAGCAGCTCGGGACAGTTAATTAATGAAAAACTGTTTTTT,CASSSGQLINEKLFF
TRBV6-6,.,TRBJ1-1,.,15,TGTGCCAGCACCGAAATGGGACGAGTGAACACTGAAGCTTTCTTT,CASTEMGRVNTEAFF
TRBV27,.,TRBJ1-2,.,14,TGTGCCAGCAGCATTCGTGGACCCGACTATGGCTACACCTTC,CASSIRGPDYGYTF
TRBV29-1,once,TRBJ1-2,.,14,TGCAGCGTTGAGCCTCATGACACAGCATATGGCTACACCTTC,CSVEPHDTAYGYTF
TRBV15,.,TRBJ1-3,.,15,TGTGCCACCAGCAGGTCACAGACCCCTGGAAACACCATATATTTT,CATSRSQTPGNTIYF
TRBV20-1,once,TRBJ2-2,TRBD2,17,TGCAGTGCTAGAGATCCCATTCGCGGGGGAGGCGCCGGGGAGCTGTTTTTT,CSARDPIRGGGAGELFF
TRBV10-3,once,TRBJ2-1,.,15,TGTGCCATCAGTGGTGGCGGGGGCCGCTACAATGAGCAGTTCTTC,CAISGGGGRYNEQFF
TRBV28,.,TRBJ1-2,TRBD1,13,TGTGCCAGCAGTTCGGGACAGGATTATGGCTACACCTTC,CASSSGQDYGYTF